The 26 T cell receptor beta chains presented below share a single source sample, sequenced in a study of identical twins. MiXCR, run by TCRdb on the 5' RACE reads, gives a single entry per CDR3 protein. This table holds approximately 1.8 million distinct CDR3 sequences, about 32% found once. Sequencing input: cord blood. These TCRs come from a newborn girl in good health.

As regards this clonotype: This may come from a read error, since a much larger clone is one base off. The V call is TRBV12-5, the J call TRBJ2-1; 8 positions match TRBD2. The CDR3 is made up of 16 amino acids. Germline V gene data show CDR1 as LGHNT and CDR2 as FRNRAP. CDR3 in amino acids: CASGLVLSGSGNVQFF. The CDR3 DNA is TGTGCTAGTGGTTTGGTGCTAAGCGGGAGCGGCAATGTGCAGTTCTTC.

This clonotype has a handful of counts. The rearrangement joins TRBV3-1 to TRBJ1-1; D gene ambiguous. Trimming shortened V by 2 bases and J by 11 bases, and 12 bases separated the two germline ends. Germline V lookup: CDR1 LGHDT, CDR2 YNNKEL (reference sequence). This CDR3 has 12 amino acids. CDR3 nucleotides: TGTGCCAGCAGCCAAAAAGGTATAGAGGCTTTCTTT. As protein: CASSQKGIEAFF.

This clonotype has just a few counts. The chain is built from TRBV2 and TRBJ2-7; D may be TRBD2 (5 bases). Trimming removed 2 bases at V and 4 bases at J, with 9 bases between. CDR3 length equals 13 residues. The V gene's germline CDR1 is SNHLY and CDR2 FYNNEI. In DNA, the CDR3 is TGTGCCAGCAGTGAAACTAGTATGTACGAGCAGTACTTC. The encoded protein is CASSETSMYEQYF.

This clonotype was observed a handful of times. The V call is TRBV12-3 or TRBV12-4, the J call TRBJ2-2; D might be TRBD1 or TRBD2, each matching 5 bases. V lost 4 bases and J 4 bases, leaving 10 bases between the germline ends. This CDR3 contains 14 residues. CDR3 protein: CASSSGRSTGELFF. DNA of the CDR3: TGTGCCAGCAGTTCAGGGAGAAGCACCGGGGAGCTGTTTTTT.

This clonotype was observed once. This chain joins TRBV7-2 and TRBJ2-3, with 8 bases aligning to TRBD2. The CDR3 loop spans 16 amino acids. With V trimmed by 8 bases and J by 2 bases, 12 bases remained unmatched. The V gene's germline CDR1 is SGHTA and CDR2 FQGNSA. The CDR3 loop reads CASSRGAGAYTDTQYF. CDR3 DNA: TGTGCCAGCTCCCGGGGAGCGGGGGCGTACACAGATACGCAGTATTTT.

This clonotype has just a few counts. The chain employs TRBV7-2 and TRBJ2-1, with 7 bases lining up with TRBD2. Trimming took 9 bases from V and 3 from J; bases not matched to a gene: 8. Germline lookup yields CDR1 SGHTA and CDR2 FQGNSA. This CDR3 has 14 residues. The CDR3 coding sequence is TGTGCCAGTTCCTACGGGACTAACTACAATGAGCAGTTCTTC. This codes for CASSYGTNYNEQFF. Based on the CDR3 plus reference TRBV7-2 and TRBJ2-1, the full variable domain is GAGVSQSPSNKVTEKGKDVELRCDPISGHTALYWYRQSLGQGLEFLIYFQGNSAPDKSGLPSDRFSAERTGGSVSTLTIQRTQQEDSAVYLCASSYGTNYNEQFFGPGTRLTVL.

Ten or more counts support this clonotype. The V gene is TRBV20-1, the J gene TRBJ2-3; a possible D gene is TRBD1 (5 bases). Germline values: CDR1 DFQATT, CDR2 SNEGSKA (reference sequence). This CDR3 has 13 residues. CDR3 coding DNA: TGCAGCGCCACAGGTCCTAGCACAGATACGCAGTATTTT. It yields the protein CSATGPSTDTQYF.

This clonotype has a handful of counts. V usage is TRBV6-5 and J usage is TRBJ1-2; TRBD1 might be the D (6 bases). Germline loops: CDR1 MNHEY, CDR2 SVGAGI. The V end was cut by 8 bases, the J end by 8 bases, with 9 bases between. The CDR3 runs 10 residues. In DNA form, the CDR3 reads TGTGCCAGCTACAGGGAAGGCTACACCTTC. This encodes CASYREGYTF.

This clonotype showed up just a few times. CDR3 sequence (DNA): TGTGCCAGCAGCCAAGATAGCGGGGCCTACAATGAGCAGTTCTTC. It is translated as CASSQDSGAYNEQFF. This chain joins TRBV4-2 and TRBJ2-1; the match to TRBD2 covers 8 bases. With V trimmed by 0 bases and J by 2 bases, 0 bases remained unmatched. The germline CDR1 and CDR2 sequences are LGHNA and YNFKEQ. The CDR3 totals 15 residues.

Details on this clonotype: A junction boundary mismatches the germline segment, possibly from a read error. The chain has TRBV7-7 and TRBJ2-4, with a possible D match to TRBD2 (5 bases). Germline CDR1 reads SSHAT; CDR2 reads FNYEAQ (reference sequence). This CDR3 spans 12 amino acids. The CDR3 DNA reads TGTGCTAGCATCCTAGCCCCAAGCATTCAGTACTTC. Translating gives CASILAPSIQYF.

The chain couples TRBV29-1 to TRBJ1-1; 10 positions match TRBD1. Looked up from germline, CDR1 is SQVTM and CDR2 is ANQGSEA. The CDR3 spans 12 residues. J was trimmed by 5 bases and V by 8 bases; bases with no gene match: 5. The CDR3 protein is CSSGQGGTEAFF. The CDR3 DNA follows: TGCAGCTCCGGACAGGGGGGGACTGAAGCTTTCTTT.

V usage is TRBV2 and J usage is TRBJ2-4; 7 bases align to TRBD2. This CDR3 contains 14 residues. Germline V gene sequence: CDR1 SNHLY, CDR2 FYNNEI. The junction had 3 bases not matched to a gene; V was cut back by 6 bases and J by 1 base. The CDR3 protein is CASSPLAAKNIQYF. DNA of the CDR3: TGTGCCAGCAGCCCACTAGCGGCCAAAAACATTCAGTACTTC. The full variable domain, its missing parts supplied by reference TRBV2 and TRBJ2-4, is EPEVTQTPSHQVTQMGQEVILRCVPISNHLYFYWYRQILGQKVEFLVSFYNNEISEKSEIFDDQFSVERPDGSNFTLKIRSTKLEDSAMYFCASSPLAAKNIQYFGAGTRLSVL.

This clonotype was picked up a small number of times. The gene calls are TRBV12-3 or TRBV12-4 and TRBJ1-5; D not certain. CDR3 size: 15 residues. V lost 3 bases, J lost 5 bases, and 14 bases lay in between. The CDR3 bases are TGTGCCAGCAGTTTTCGGAGCCCATTGCATCAGCCCCAGCATTTT. This sequence encodes CASSFRSPLHQPQHF.

This clonotype was found once. Written as DNA, the CDR3 is TGTGCCAGCAGCTTAAGCCGAAACATTCAGTACTTC. Residues: CASSLSRNIQYF. J is TRBJ2-4 and V is TRBV7-2; D is unresolved. Deletions cut 2 bases from V and 6 bases from J, with 5 bases between. The CDR3 spans 12 residues. Germline V lookup: CDR1 SGHTA, CDR2 FQGNSA.

The chain links TRBV21-1 to TRBJ1-2; the table's D call of TRBD1 was not tested on the DNA. TRBV21-1 represents a pseudogene. This CDR3 is built from 15 residues. CDR3 bases: TGTGCCAGCAGCAGGGGGCAGCTCGAAAACTATGGCTACACCTTC. Its protein product is CASSRGQLENYGYTF.

This clonotype has a single count. With a much larger clone just one base away, this may be a read error. The rearrangement joins TRBV12-5 to TRBJ2-4; TRBD2 matches 12 bases. The closer fit of TRBJ2-5 to the DNA end suggests the J call may be wrong. CDR3 size: 15 residues. The germline V gene has CDR1 LGHNT and CDR2 FRNRAP. CDR3 nucleotides: TGTGCTAGTGTCCCCAGACTAGCGGGAGCGGAGACCCAGTACTTC. Amino acids: CASVPRLAGAETQYF.

This clonotype was found once. The chain carries TRBV6-2 or TRBV6-3 and TRBJ1-1; D not certain. With 4 bases removed from V and 3 bases from J, the gap between germline ends came to 12 bases. The CDR3 extends over 14 amino acids. Germline CDR1 and CDR2: MNHEY and SVGEGT. The CDR3 DNA reads as TGTGCCAGCAGTTGGAGGGAGGGATACACTGAAGCTTTCTTT. Amino acids: CASSWREGYTEAFF.

This sequence joins TRBV4-1 and TRBJ2-5; D is undetermined. Trimming stripped 0 bases from V and 2 bases from J, with 7 bases between. The CDR3 is made up of 14 amino acids. Germline CDR1 MGHRA, CDR2 YSYEKL. The CDR3: CASSQEMRQETQYF. The CDR3 bases are TGCGCCAGCAGCCAAGAAATGCGGCAAGAGACCCAGTACTTC.

This clonotype has a handful of counts. This chain uses TRBV20-1 with TRBJ2-4; TRBD1 or TRBD2 may be the D gene (5 bases each). CDR3 size: 14 residues. V lost 0 bases and J 3 bases, leaving 9 bases between the germline ends. Germline CDR1 and CDR2: DFQATT and SNEGSKA (reference sequence). This CDR3 is CSARDRGDKNIQYF. The CDR3 DNA reads TGCAGTGCTAGAGATCGAGGGGACAAAAACATTCAGTACTTC.

This clonotype was seen a handful of times. A read error is possible here, since a much larger clone lies one base away. The chain uses TRBV25-1 and TRBJ2-5; perhaps TRBD1 as D (5 bases). The J call is uncertain, as TRBJ2-7 better fits the DNA end. The length of the CDR3 is 12 residues. Per the germline V gene, CDR1 is MGHDK and CDR2 is SYGVNS. The DNA of the CDR3 is TGTGCCAGCCAGGGAAGCGCCTACGAGCAGTACTTC. This codes for CASQGSAYEQYF.

The V and J genes are TRBV20-1 and TRBJ2-4, with a tentative D call TRBD1 (6 bases). Trimming took off 8 bases at V and 9 bases at J, with 20 bases between the two ends. The CDR3 has 13 amino acids. In germline, CDR1 is DFQATT, CDR2 SNEGSKA (reference sequence). The CDR3, as DNA: TGCAGTCTCGTCCGGACAGCCAAGGGCATTCAGTACTTC. It codes for CSLVRTAKGIQYF.

The rearrangement joins TRBV3-1 to TRBJ2-1; 13 positions agree with TRBD2. The V and J ends lost 3 bases and 7 bases, in that order; junction bases with no gene match: 12. The length of the CDR3 is 18 residues. CDR1 and CDR2 (germline): LGHDT, YNNKEL (reference sequence). CDR3 coding DNA: TGTGCCAGCAGCCAGTCCCACCTACTAGCGGGGGGGATGAATGAGCAGTTCTTC. Amino acid sequence: CASSQSHLLAGGMNEQFF.

The genes are TRBV29-1 and TRBJ2-7; D not certain. This CDR3 region has 11 residues. With 3 bases removed from V and 7 bases from J, the gap between germline ends came to 10 bases. Germline CDR1 is SQVTM and CDR2 is ANQGSEA. DNA for the CDR3: TGCAGCGTTGACCCTCATAATGAGCAGTACTTC. It encodes CSVDPHNEQYF.

This clonotype has just one count. V is TRBV24-1 and J is TRBJ2-3; maybe TRBD1 (6 bases). The CDR3 sequence is 14 residues long. Trimming pared 7 bases from V and 1 base from J, leaving 11 bases between. Germline V gene sequence: CDR1 KGHDR, CDR2 SFDVKD. CDR3 bases: TGTGCCACCAGATCAACAGGGCGCACAGATACGCAGTATTTT. It is translated as CATRSTGRTDTQYF.

The V call is TRBV10-3, the J call TRBJ2-5, with 7 bases that match TRBD1. This CDR3 comprises 13 residues. CDR1 is ENHRY and CDR2 is SYGVKD in the germline V gene. The junction had 7 bases not matched to a gene; V was cut back by 1 base and J by 11 bases. The CDR3 DNA follows: TGTGCCATCAGTGAGTTCCAGGGGGATGAGCAGTACTTC. Its protein product is CAISEFQGDEQYF.

The rearrangement joins TRBV13 to TRBJ1-2; tentatively, D is TRBD1 (6 bases). V lost 6 bases to trimming and J lost 4 bases, with 15 bases between them. CDR1 and CDR2 from the germline V gene are PRHDT and FYEKMQ (reference sequence). The CDR3 has 14 residues. CDR3 sequence reads: CASSSGGAFYGYTF. CDR3 nucleotides: TGTGCCAGCAGTTCTGGGGGGGCCTTCTATGGCTACACCTTC.